One TCR beta chain is described in this entry. Its antigen specificity is not known. No base quality information exists; no much larger clone differs at one position. Peripheral blood CD8+ and CD4+ T cells from healthy donors, Susac syndrome patients and multiple sclerosis patients were profiled using high-throughput TCR beta sequencing. The multiple sclerosis controls were treatment-naive patients whose relapsing-remitting disease, either stable or active, fulfilled the revised McDonald criteria. Bulk CD8+ and CD4+ T cells were purified by magnetic negative isolation, while CD8+ TEMRA cells were enriched using FACS. Blood was drawn into EDTA tubes, processed within 24 hours, and PBMCs were isolated by density gradient centrifugation. PBMCs destined for TCR sequencing were cryopreserved in liquid nitrogen and later thawed in a 37 °C water bath. The sorted or isolated CD4+, CD8+ and CD8+ TEMRA cells had a purity of 90% or higher.

These data belong to a study of CD8 T cells in Susac syndrome (dated by TCRdb to between 2018 and 2021). For the wider study: Whether CD8+ T cell activation and differentiation in Susac syndrome was antigen driven was tested using repertoire sequencing. Paper-wide results and their limitations: The number of individuals in the TCR sequencing and HLA analysis was recognized as being relatively small.

RNA was extracted with the RNeasy kit and roughly 0.5 to 1 ug was reverse transcribed using random hexamers. The immunoSEQ multiplex PCR assay, covering 54 Vbeta and 13 Jbeta segments, was used to amplify TCR beta CDR3 regions. To correct PCR amplification bias, a synthetic template baseline was used for both primer optimization and computational correction. The published analysis was carried out like this. Reads were annotated to V, D and J genes per IMGT and analyzed with immunoSEQ Analyzer, keeping only productive sequences. Clonality was calculated as one minus the Shannon entropy normalized by log2 of the number of productive unique sequences. Public and private clones were assessed among the 100 most prevalent clones of each patient and control. Clones were defined as Susac-specific if absent from the healthy and MS cohorts, from 1052 published viral clones and from other ImmuneACCESS disease sequences. The public reads were reprocessed in TCRdb via fastp at Q25 and MiXCR, keeping in-frame beta chains. Rows are combined by CDR3 protein, so each entry shows the most common genes and DNA. TCRdb, not the original authors, processed these V and J calls. This sample has 150,000 to 200,000 distinct CDR3 sequences in its table, and under 95% of those were observed once. The leading ten clones occupy about 0.088% of the sample.

CDR1 and CDR2 (ENHRY, SYGVKD) derive from the germline V gene. Cut back by 3 bases and 6 bases, the V and J ends lie 6 bases apart. The cysteine opens and the phenylalanine closes a CDR3 of 11 amino acids. The sequence is cut down to CDR3 DNA, 33 bases in frame from base 1. Specimen: CD4+ T cells from PBMCs. The chain was built from TRBV10-3 and TRBJ2-7, with TRBD1 as a weak D call on 6 bases. This clonotype was sampled from a human donor with multiple sclerosis. The DNA is as follows: TGTGCCATCAGTGACAGGGGCGAGCAGTACTTC. This translates into CAISDRGEQYF.